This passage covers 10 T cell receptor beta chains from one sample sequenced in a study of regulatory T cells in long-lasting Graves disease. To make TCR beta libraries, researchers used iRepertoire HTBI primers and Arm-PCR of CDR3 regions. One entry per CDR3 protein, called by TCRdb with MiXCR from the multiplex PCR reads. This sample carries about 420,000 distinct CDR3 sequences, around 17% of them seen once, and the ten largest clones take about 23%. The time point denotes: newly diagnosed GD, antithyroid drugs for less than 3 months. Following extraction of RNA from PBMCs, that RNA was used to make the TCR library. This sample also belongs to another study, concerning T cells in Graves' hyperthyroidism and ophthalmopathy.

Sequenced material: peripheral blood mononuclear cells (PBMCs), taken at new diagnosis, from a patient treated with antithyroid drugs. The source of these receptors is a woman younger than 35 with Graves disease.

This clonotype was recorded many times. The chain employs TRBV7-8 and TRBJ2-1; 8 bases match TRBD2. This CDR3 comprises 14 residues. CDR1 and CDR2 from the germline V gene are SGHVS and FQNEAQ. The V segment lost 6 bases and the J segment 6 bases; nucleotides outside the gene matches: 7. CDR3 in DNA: TGTGCCAGCAGTCGGGGGGGCCCTAGCAATGAGCAGTTCTTC. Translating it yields CASSRGGPSNEQFF.

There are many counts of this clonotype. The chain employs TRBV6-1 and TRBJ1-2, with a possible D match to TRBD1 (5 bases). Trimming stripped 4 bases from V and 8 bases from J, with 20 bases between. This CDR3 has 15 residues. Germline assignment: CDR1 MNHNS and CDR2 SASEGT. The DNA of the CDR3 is TGTGCCAGCAGTGCATCATCAGGGACCTCTATAGGCTACACCTTC. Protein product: CASSASSGTSIGYTF.

CDR3 sequence reads: CASSLARIQETQYF. The DNA for the CDR3 is TGTGCCAGCAGCTTGGCACGGATACAAGAGACCCAGTACTTC. This chain uses TRBV5-6 with TRBJ2-1; no clear D gene. The tail of the sequence fits TRBJ2-5 better, so the J call may be wrong. CDR1 and CDR2 (germline): SGHDT, YYEEEE. The CDR3 runs 14 residues.

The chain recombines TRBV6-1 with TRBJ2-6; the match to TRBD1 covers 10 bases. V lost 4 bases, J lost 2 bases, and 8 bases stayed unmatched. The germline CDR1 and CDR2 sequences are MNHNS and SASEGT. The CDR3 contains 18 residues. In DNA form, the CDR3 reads TGTGCCAGCAGTGCAACCGGGACAGGGGCCGCTGGGGCCAACGTCCTGACTTTC. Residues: CASSATGTGAAGANVLTF.

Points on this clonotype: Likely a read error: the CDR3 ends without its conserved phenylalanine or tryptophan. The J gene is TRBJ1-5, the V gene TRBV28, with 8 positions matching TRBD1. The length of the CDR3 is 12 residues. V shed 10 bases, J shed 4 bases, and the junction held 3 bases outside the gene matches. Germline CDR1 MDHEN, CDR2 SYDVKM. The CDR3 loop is CATWTGNQPQHS. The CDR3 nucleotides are TGTGCCACCTGGACAGGGAATCAGCCCCAGCATTCT.

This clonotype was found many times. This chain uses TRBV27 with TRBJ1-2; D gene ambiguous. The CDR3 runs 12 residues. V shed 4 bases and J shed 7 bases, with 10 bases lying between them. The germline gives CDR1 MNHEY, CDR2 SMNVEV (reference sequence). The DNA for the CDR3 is TGTGCCAGCAGTTCTTGGGCAGGTGGCTACACCTTC. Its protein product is CASSSWAGGYTF.

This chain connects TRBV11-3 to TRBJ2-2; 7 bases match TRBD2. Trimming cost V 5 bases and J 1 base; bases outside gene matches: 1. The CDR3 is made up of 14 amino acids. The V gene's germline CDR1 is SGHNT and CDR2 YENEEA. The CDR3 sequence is CASSKRGNTGELFF. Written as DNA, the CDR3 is TGTGCCAGCAGCAAGCGGGGGAACACCGGGGAGCTGTTTTTT.

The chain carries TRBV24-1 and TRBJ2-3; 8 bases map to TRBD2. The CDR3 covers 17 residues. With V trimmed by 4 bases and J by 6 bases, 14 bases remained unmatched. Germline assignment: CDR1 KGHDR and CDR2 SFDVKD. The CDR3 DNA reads TGTGCCACCAGTGACCGTACTAGCGGCCCGACGAGCGATACGCAGTATTTT. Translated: CATSDRTSGPTSDTQYF.

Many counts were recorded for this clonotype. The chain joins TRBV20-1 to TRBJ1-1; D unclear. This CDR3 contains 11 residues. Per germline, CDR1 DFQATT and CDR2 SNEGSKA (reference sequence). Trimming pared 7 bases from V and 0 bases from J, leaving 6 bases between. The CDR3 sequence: CSDTVNTEAFF. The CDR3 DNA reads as TGCAGTGACACAGTGAACACTGAAGCTTTCTTT.

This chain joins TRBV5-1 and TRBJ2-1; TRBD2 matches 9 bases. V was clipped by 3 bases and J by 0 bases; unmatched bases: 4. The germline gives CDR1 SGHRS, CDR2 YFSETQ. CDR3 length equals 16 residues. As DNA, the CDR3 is TGCGCCAGCAGCTCGACTAGCGGAAGCTCCTACAATGAGCAGTTCTTC. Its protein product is CASSSTSGSSYNEQFF.